The T cell receptor beta chain under discussion was sequenced for a study of blood T cell repertoires in COVID-19 (dated by TCRdb to 2019 to 2021). Background on the whole study: Collaborator samples came from the United States, Italy and Spain and covered acute and convalescent phases of COVID-19. The material from the prospective study consisted of cDNA or gDNA derived from T cells, B-cell-depleted T cells, or PBMCs. Deeply sampled blood TCRbeta repertoires from subjects exposed to, actively infected with, or recovered from COVID-19 were included in the dataset. The repertoires were released in a freely available public database meant as a resource for research on the immune response to SARS-CoV-2. The samples were drawn from the first 160 participants of the ongoing ImmuneRACE study and from 950 to 1,500 subjects provided by 6 global collaborators. Nearly every sample came with metadata listing a de-identified subject ID, COVID-19 status, age in years and sex. Where available, HLA class I and class II types were obtained from metadata supplied by the sample provider rather than from assay-based typing. Overall study results and their limits: Clinical and demographic metadata were provided uncurated, with the amount varying by source and participant.

CDR1 and CDR2, looked up from the germline V gene, are SNHLY and FYNNEI. The CDR3 has 14 amino acids, counting the end cysteine and phenylalanine. Only the CDR3 DNA is retained, 42 bases long and in frame from the first base. The germline V end is reduced by 7 bases and the J end by 5 bases; junction bases left unmatched: 8. Comment on this clone: Its recognized antigen is unknown. No base-level quality is on record; no much larger clone is a single base apart.

TCRbeta CDR3 regions were amplified from genomic DNA by means of the immunoSEQ Assay, a bias-controlled multiplex PCR. The authors' pipeline ran thus. The number of nucleated cells in each sample was estimated by amplification of reference gene primers within the assay. Sequence reads were collapsed and filtered to measure the absolute abundance of every unique TCRbeta CDR3 rearrangement. For each sample, productive Simpson clonality was calculated as the square root of Simpson's diversity index across productive rearrangements. TCRdb carries this immuneACCESS record with in-frame sequences only. Its versions omit some clonotypes, under half of them owing to an unresolved V gene in the studies checked, with the rest unexplained. D and trimming were read from the DNA, whereas the V and J calls and clone size are those reported in that table. This sample is represented by under 500,000 clones; 80% to 90% of them were singletons. Together, the top ten hold 1% to 1.3% of the sample.

Participants in the prospective study were enrolled through a virtual design, were aged about 18 to 90 years, and lived in approximately 25 United States geographic areas. In the prospective study, participants were assigned to cohorts based on the clinical history participants reported in a screening survey and a study questionnaire. Recovered participants in ImmuneRACE Cohort 3 were defined as having two consecutive negative NP/OP PCR tests, clearance from a healthcare professional, or resolution of symptoms. Each participant in the prospective study had whole blood, serum and a nasopharyngeal or oropharyngeal swab collected by mobile phlebotomists. Prospective study participants could optionally give additional blood draws and questionnaires over a 2-month period. Before DNA extraction, prospective study blood samples were shipped either frozen or at room temperature.

This receptor chain uses TRBV2 and TRBJ1-5, and TRBD1 matches 7 of the central bases. The receptor was derived from a man younger than 45 who had recovered from COVID-19. Input material: PBMCs or T cells enriched from blood (not recorded which). The base sequence is TGTGCCAGCATGTTACAGGGGACCTATCAGCCCCAGCATTTT. This gives the protein CASMLQGTYQPQHF.